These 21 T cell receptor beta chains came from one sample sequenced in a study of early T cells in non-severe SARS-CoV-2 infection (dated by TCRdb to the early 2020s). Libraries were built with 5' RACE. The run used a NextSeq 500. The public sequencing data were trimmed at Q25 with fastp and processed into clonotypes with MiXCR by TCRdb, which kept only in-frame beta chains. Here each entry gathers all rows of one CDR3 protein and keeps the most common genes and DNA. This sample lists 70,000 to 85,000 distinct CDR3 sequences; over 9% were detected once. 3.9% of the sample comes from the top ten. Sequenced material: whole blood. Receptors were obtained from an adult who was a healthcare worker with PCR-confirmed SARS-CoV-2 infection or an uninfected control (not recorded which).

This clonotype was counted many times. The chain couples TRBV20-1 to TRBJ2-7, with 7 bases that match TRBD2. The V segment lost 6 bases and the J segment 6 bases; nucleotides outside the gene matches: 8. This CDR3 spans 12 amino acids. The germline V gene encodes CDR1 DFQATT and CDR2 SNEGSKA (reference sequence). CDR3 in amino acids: CSAHGLDGEQYF. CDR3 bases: TGCAGTGCCCATGGACTAGACGGCGAGCAGTACTTC.

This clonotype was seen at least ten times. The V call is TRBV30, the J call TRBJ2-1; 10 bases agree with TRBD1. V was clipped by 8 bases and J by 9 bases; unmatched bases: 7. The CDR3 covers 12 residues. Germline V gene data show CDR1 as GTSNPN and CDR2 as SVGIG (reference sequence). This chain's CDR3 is CARRDRGGEQFF. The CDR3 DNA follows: TGTGCCCGCCGGGACAGGGGTGGTGAGCAGTTCTTC.

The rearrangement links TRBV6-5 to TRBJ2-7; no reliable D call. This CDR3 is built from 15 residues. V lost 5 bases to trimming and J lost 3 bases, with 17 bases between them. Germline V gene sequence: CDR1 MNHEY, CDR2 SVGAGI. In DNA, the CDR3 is TGTGCCAGCAGTCCCGCTTTAGGAATAGTCTACGAGCAGTACTTC. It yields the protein CASSPALGIVYEQYF.

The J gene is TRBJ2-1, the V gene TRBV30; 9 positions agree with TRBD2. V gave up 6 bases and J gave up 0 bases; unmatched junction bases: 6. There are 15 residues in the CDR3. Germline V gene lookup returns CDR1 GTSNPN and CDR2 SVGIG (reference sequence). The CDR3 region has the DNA TGTGCCTGCCGTAGCGGGAGTGCCTCCTACAATGAGCAGTTCTTC. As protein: CACRSGSASYNEQFF. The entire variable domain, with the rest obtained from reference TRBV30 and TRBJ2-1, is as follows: SQTIHQWPATLVQPVGSPLSLECTVEGTSNPNLYWYRQAAGRGLQLLFYSVGIGQISSEVPQNLSASRPQDRQFILSSKKLLLSDSGFYLCACRSGSASYNEQFFGPGTRLTVL.

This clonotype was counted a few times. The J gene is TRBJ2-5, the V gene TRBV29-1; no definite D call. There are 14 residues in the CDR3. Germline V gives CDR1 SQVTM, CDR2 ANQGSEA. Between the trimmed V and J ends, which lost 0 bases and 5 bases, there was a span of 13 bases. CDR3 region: CSVEDAAPGETQYF. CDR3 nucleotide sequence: TGCAGCGTTGAAGACGCGGCCCCCGGTGAGACCCAGTACTTC.

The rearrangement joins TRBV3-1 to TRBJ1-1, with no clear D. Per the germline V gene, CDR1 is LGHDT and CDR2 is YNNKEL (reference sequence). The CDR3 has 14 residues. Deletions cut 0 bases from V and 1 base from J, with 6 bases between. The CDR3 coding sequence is TGTGCCAGCAGCCAAGATAACGGGAACACTGAAGCTTTCTTT. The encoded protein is CASSQDNGNTEAFF.

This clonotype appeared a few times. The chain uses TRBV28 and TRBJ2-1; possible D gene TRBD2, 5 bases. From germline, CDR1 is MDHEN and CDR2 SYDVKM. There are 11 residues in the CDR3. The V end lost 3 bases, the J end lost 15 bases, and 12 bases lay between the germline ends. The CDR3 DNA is TGTGCCAGCAGTTTGTCTCTAGCCCTGTTCTTC. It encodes CASSLSLALFF.

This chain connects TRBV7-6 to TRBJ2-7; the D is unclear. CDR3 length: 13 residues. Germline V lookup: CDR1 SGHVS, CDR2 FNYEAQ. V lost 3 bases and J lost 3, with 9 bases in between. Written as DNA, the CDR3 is TGTGCCAGCAGCTTGGACGGAAACTACGAGCAGTACTTC. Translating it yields CASSLDGNYEQYF.

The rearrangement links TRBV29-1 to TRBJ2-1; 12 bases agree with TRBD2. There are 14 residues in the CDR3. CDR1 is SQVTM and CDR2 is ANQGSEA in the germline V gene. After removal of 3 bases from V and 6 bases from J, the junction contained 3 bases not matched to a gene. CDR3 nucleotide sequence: TGCAGCGTTGACACGGGACTAGCGGGCAATGAGCAGTTCTTC. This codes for CSVDTGLAGNEQFF.

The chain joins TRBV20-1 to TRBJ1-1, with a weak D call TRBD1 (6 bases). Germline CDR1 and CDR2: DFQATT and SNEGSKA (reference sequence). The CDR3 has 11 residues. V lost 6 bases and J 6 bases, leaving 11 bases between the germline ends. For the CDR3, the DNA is TGCAGTGCGAACGGGGGCCCTGAAGCTTTCTTT. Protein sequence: CSANGGPEAFF.

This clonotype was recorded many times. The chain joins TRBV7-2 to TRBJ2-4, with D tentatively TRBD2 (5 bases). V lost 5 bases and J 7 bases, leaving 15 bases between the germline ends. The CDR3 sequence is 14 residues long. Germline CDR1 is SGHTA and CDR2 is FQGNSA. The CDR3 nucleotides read TGTGCCAGCAGCATGGATCAGCGGAGCAACATTCAGTACTTC. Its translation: CASSMDQRSNIQYF.

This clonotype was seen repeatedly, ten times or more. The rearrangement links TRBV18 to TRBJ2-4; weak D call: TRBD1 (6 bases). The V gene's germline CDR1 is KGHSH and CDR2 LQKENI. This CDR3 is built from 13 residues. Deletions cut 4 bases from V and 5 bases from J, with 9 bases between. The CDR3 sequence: CASSQAGENIQYF. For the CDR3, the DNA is TGTGCCAGCTCACAAGCAGGGGAAAACATTCAGTACTTC.

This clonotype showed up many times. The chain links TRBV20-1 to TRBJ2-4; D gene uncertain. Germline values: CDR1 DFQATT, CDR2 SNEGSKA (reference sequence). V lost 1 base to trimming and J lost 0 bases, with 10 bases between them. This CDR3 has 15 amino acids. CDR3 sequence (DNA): TGCAGTGCTAGAGTAGTGACGGTAGCCAAAAACATTCAGTACTTC. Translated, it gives CSARVVTVAKNIQYF.

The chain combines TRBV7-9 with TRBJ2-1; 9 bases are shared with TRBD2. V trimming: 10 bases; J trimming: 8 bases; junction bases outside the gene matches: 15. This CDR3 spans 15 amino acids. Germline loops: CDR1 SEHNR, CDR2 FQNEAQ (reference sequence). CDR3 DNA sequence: TGTGCCACCGGAGACGGGCGGGAGGGGACGCATGAGCAGTTCTTC. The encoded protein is CATGDGREGTHEQFF.

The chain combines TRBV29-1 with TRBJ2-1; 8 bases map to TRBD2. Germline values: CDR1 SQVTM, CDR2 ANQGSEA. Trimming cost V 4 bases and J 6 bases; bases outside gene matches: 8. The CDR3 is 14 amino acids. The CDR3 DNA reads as TGCAGCGTTGCCGGCGGGAGGAAGGGCAATGAGCAGTTCTTC. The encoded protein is CSVAGGRKGNEQFF.

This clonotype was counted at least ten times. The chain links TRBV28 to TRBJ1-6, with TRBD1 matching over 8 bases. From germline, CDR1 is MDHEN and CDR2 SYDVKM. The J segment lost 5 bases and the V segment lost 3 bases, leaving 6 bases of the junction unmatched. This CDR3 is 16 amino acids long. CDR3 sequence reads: CASSFQGQGNNSPLHF. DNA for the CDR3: TGTGCCAGCAGTTTCCAAGGACAGGGAAATAATTCACCCCTCCACTTT.

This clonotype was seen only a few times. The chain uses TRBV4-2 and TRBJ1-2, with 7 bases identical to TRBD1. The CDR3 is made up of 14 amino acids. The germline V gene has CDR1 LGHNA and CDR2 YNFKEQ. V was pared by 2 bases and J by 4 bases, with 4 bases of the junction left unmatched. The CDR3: CASSQMGQSYGYTF. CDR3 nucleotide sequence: TGTGCCAGCAGCCAAATGGGACAGTCCTATGGCTACACCTTC.

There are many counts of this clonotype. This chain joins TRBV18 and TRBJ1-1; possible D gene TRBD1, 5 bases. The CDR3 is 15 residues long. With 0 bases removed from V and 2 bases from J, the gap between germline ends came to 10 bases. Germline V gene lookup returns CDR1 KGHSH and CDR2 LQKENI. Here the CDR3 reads CASSPPGDPNTEAFF. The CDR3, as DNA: TGTGCCAGCTCACCACCGGGGGACCCAAACACTGAAGCTTTCTTT.

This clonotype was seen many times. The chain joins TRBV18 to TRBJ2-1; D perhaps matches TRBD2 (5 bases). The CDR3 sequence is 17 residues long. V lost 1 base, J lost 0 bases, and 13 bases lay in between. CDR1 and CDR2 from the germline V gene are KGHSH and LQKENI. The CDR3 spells CASSPRTGGSSYNEQFF. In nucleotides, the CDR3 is TGTGCCAGCTCACCACGGACTGGCGGAAGCTCCTACAATGAGCAGTTCTTC.

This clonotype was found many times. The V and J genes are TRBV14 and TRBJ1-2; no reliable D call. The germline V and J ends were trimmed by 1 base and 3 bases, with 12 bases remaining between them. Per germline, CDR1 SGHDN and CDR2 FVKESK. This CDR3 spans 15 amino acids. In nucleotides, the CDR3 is TGTGCCAGCAGCCAAGGCGGGTCACGCGACTATGGCTACACCTTC. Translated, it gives CASSQGGSRDYGYTF.

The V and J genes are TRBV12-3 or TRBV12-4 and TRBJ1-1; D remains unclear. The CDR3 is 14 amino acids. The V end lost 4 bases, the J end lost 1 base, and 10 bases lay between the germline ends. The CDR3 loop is CASSWNPANTEAFF. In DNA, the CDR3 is TGTGCCAGCAGTTGGAATCCGGCGAACACTGAAGCTTTCTTT.